This TCR beta chain is drawn from a study of radiation and T cells in renal cell carcinoma. Generated by immunoSEQ multiplex PCR, the TCRdb table keeps only in-frame clones and is missing some. The top ten hold more than 5% of the sample, which has roughly 130,000 clones, more than 75% seen once. The germline V gene encodes CDR1 SGHDT and CDR2 YYEEEE. The CDR3 spans 15 residues. V lost 0 bases to trimming and J lost 4 bases, with 13 bases between them. The time point is: blood 2 weeks post-SBRT. Documented treatment: 15 Gy SBRT to primary tumor, nephrectomy 4 weeks later. Blood was sampled at baseline, 2 weeks and 4 weeks after SBRT. The patient's renal cell carcinoma had clear cell pathology.

The sequencing used blood, collected from a patient whose treatment included radiotherapy and nephrectomy. This chain joins TRBV5-6 and TRBJ2-5; tentative D call: TRBD1 (7 bases). The TCR comes from a woman aged 70-85 years with renal cell carcinoma. CDR3 protein: CASSLAGGGAETQYF. DNA of the CDR3: TGTGCCAGCAGCTTGGCCGGAGGGGGCGCAGAGACCCAGTACTTC. The full variable domain, its missing parts supplied by reference TRBV5-6 and TRBJ2-5, is DAGVTQSPTHLIKTRGQQVTLRCSPKSGHDTVSWYQQALGQGPQFIFQYYEEEERQRGNFPDRFSGHQFPNYSSELNVNALLLGDSALYLCASSLAGGGAETQYFGPGTRLLVL.